This TCR beta chain emerged from a study of cytomegalovirus exposure and HLA in healthy donors. PCR was performed using 60 Vbeta and 13 Jbeta primers. Profiling relied on immunoSEQ multiplex PCR, and the TCRdb table lists in-frame clones only, not all of them. The data hold 80,000 to 95,000 clones, with about 78% observed a single time. Germline CDR1 reads MNHEY; CDR2 reads SMNVEV (reference sequence). The CDR3 is made up of 14 amino acids. Trimming pared 7 bases from V and 3 bases from J, leaving 15 bases between. The clonotype was recovered from a man between 18 and 29 years old in good health and CMV-seropositive. The rearrangement links TRBV27 to TRBJ1-2; D gene uncertain. The sample consisted of PBMCs. The CDR3 region is CASKRPGTDYGYTF. In nucleotides, the CDR3 is TGTGCCAGCAAAAGGCCGGGTACGGACTATGGCTACACCTTC.